This T cell receptor (beta chain) was identified during a study of OX40 agonist ivuxolimab in advanced cancers. For the study at large: Enrollees could have had prior anti-PD-1, anti-PD-L1 or anti-CTLA-4 therapy, which more than 30% had received. Study observations and caveats: Near-lowest levels of clonal expansion characterized partial responders at 0.1-3.0 mg/kg. Expanded peripheral T-cell antigen specificity went undetermined.

This table comes from immunoSEQ multiplex PCR, and its TCRdb copy is limited to in-frame clones, with some not included. This sample yields more than 80,000 clones, of which less than 95% are seen a single time; under 2% belongs to the top ten. Points on this clone: Its antigen is undetermined.

Germline assignment: CDR1 PRHDT and CDR2 FYEKMQ (reference sequence). This CDR3 has 15 residues. J lost 8 bases, V lost 3 bases, and 6 bases had no gene match. Sequencing was performed on CD4+ or CD8+ T cells sorted from blood, taken in a trial of the OX40 agonist ivuxolimab. The rearrangement uses TRBV13 and TRBJ2-1; 11 bases match TRBD1. The TCR originated in an adult with an advanced solid tumor such as melanoma, head and neck, liver or kidney cancer. DNA for the CDR3: TGTGCCAGCAGCTTGAGGACAGGGGGCCCCGATGAGCAGTTCTTC. Translation: CASSLRTGGPDEQFF.